Following are 16 T cell receptor beta chains from one sample sequenced in a study of glioma-infiltrating T cells. The iRepertoire nested amplicon-rescue multiplex PCR amplified TCR alpha and beta CDR3s from RNA. TCRdb called the multiplex PCR reads again in MiXCR, with one record for every CDR3 protein. Of about 180,000 distinct CDR3 sequences listed, around 40% are singletons. The material sequenced was glioma tissue, nonneoplastic brain tissue, or PBMCs (not recorded which). These receptors were taken from a human donor with low-grade glioma or glioblastoma, undergoing nonglioma brain surgery, or in good health (not recorded which).

This clonotype came up many times. The gene calls are TRBV4-1 and TRBJ2-1, with D tentatively TRBD1 (6 bases). The V end was cut by 4 bases, the J end by 8 bases, with 9 bases between. The CDR3 is 12 residues long. Germline V lookup: CDR1 MGHRA, CDR2 YSYEKL. Here the CDR3 DNA reads TGCGCCAGCAGCCTAGAGGGGGATGAGCAGTTCTTC. It encodes CASSLEGDEQFF.

This rearrangement joins TRBV19 to TRBJ1-5; perhaps TRBD1 as D (6 bases). Germline V gives CDR1 LNHDA, CDR2 SQIVND (reference sequence). With 4 bases removed from V and 7 bases from J, the gap between germline ends came to 11 bases. This CDR3 is 13 amino acids long. DNA for the CDR3: TGTGCCAGTAGTAACAGGGCGCCGCAGCCCCAGCATTTT. Encoded protein: CASSNRAPQPQHF.

In this sample, this clonotype turned up a few times. The J gene is TRBJ2-1, the V gene TRBV28; D is unclear. CDR3 length: 12 amino acids. CDR1 MDHEN and CDR2 SYDVKM come from the germline V gene. The germline V and J ends were trimmed by 2 bases and 12 bases, with 11 bases remaining between them. Here the CDR3 reads CASSLKGLGQFF. For the CDR3, the DNA is TGTGCCAGCAGTTTAAAGGGTCTTGGGCAGTTCTTC.

This clonotype was counted ten times or more. The chain recombines TRBV20-1 with TRBJ1-5; D may be TRBD1 (6 bases). This CDR3 has 13 residues. Trimming stripped 4 bases from V and 5 bases from J, with 12 bases between. Per germline, CDR1 DFQATT and CDR2 SNEGSKA (reference sequence). The CDR3 sequence is CSAKRTEHQPQHF. The DNA for the CDR3 is TGCAGTGCTAAAAGGACAGAACATCAGCCCCAGCATTTT.

In this sample, this clonotype turned up many times. CDR3 sequence: CATSRGEGQRSNQPQHF. In DNA form, the CDR3 reads TGTGCCACCAGCAGGGGGGAAGGACAGCGCAGCAATCAGCCCCAGCATTTT. The chain combines TRBV15 with TRBJ1-5, with TRBD1 as a possible D gene (6 bases). The CDR3 consists of 17 residues. Germline V gene sequence: CDR1 LNHNV, CDR2 YYDKDF (reference sequence). Trimming took off 3 bases at V and 1 base at J, with 16 bases between the two ends.

About this clonotype: Relative to the germline gene, one junction end is altered; a read error may explain this. The chain carries TRBV12-3 or TRBV12-4 and TRBJ2-1; no reliable D call. The CDR3 is 15 residues long. CDR3 protein: CTSIFEAVSYNEQFF. CDR3 sequence (DNA): TGTACCAGCATCTTTGAGGCGGTATCCTACAATGAGCAGTTCTTC.

This clonotype came up many times. This chain joins TRBV6-1 and TRBJ2-7, with TRBD2 matching over 13 bases. Germline V gene sequence: CDR1 MNHNS, CDR2 SASEGT. V shed 4 bases, J shed 12 bases, and the junction held 6 bases outside the gene matches. The CDR3 runs to 13 residues. The CDR3 bases are TGTGCCAGCAGTGGACTAGCGGGAGGTAATATGTACTTC. Translated: CASSGLAGGNMYF.

This clonotype appeared a few times. This sequence joins TRBV30 and TRBJ1-5; weak D call: TRBD1 (5 bases). V was pared by 2 bases and J by 7 bases, with 12 bases between. This CDR3 has 13 amino acids. Germline lookup yields CDR1 GTSNPN and CDR2 SVGIG (reference sequence). The chain's CDR3 is CAWSPTGGQPQHF. As DNA, the CDR3 is TGTGCCTGGAGTCCCACAGGAGGACAGCCCCAGCATTTT.

This clonotype was detected only a few times. The genes are TRBV3-1 and TRBJ2-5, with a tentative D call TRBD1 (5 bases). CDR1 LGHDT and CDR2 YNNKEL come from the germline V gene (reference sequence). The CDR3 runs 16 residues. Deletions cut 3 bases from V and 5 bases from J, with 19 bases between. DNA of the CDR3: TGTGCCAGCAGCCAGGACGACAGAAAATTTATCGAGACCCAGTACTTC. Encoded protein: CASSQDDRKFIETQYF.

Notes on this clonotype: A read error may be the cause here, since a much bigger clone is one base away. The gene calls are TRBV7-2 and TRBJ2-7, with 8 bases that match TRBD1. V was clipped by 4 bases and J by 2 bases; unmatched bases: 4. The CDR3 runs 14 residues. Germline V gene lookup returns CDR1 SGHTA and CDR2 FQGNSA. The CDR3 sequence is CASSYRTGTYEQYF. For the CDR3, the DNA is TGTGCCAGCAGCTATAGGACAGGGACCTACGAGCAGTACTTC.

A remark on this clonotype: This sequence may be a read error, since a much larger clone differs from it by one base. No conserved phenylalanine or tryptophan is present at the end of the CDR3, so a read error is the likely explanation. V usage is TRBV7-2 and J usage is TRBJ2-3, with D tentatively TRBD2 (5 bases). CDR3 length: 16 residues. The V gene lost 3 bases and the J gene lost 6 bases, with 19 bases spanning the gap. CDR1 and CDR2 from the germline V gene are SGHTA and FQGNSA. The CDR3 here is CASSFRSGPAADTQYI. The DNA of the CDR3 is TGTGCCAGCAGCTTTCGAAGCGGTCCTGCGGCGGATACGCAGTATATT.

In this sample, this clonotype turned up a few times. V and J are TRBV29-1 and TRBJ2-5; no clear D. Germline V gene lookup returns CDR1 SQVTM and CDR2 ANQGSEA. The V end lost 3 bases, the J end lost 13 bases, and 12 bases lay between the germline ends. The CDR3 length is 10 residues. This CDR3 is CSVDGDFPYF. CDR3 sequence (DNA): TGCAGCGTTGATGGCGACTTCCCGTACTTC.

Details on this clonotype: It may be a read error: a sequence one base away is much more abundant. The CDR3 is CASRFSGSNVLTF. In DNA form, the CDR3 reads TGTGCCAGCAGGTTCTCTGGGTCCAACGTCCTGACTTTC. The V and J genes are TRBV12-3 or TRBV12-4 and TRBJ2-6; D gene uncertain. This CDR3 comprises 13 residues.

This clonotype was counted many times. The rearrangement uses TRBV20-1 and TRBJ2-1, with 13 bases fitting TRBD2. CDR1 DFQATT and CDR2 SNEGSKA come from the germline V gene (reference sequence). CDR3 length: 16 amino acids. Losses at the gene ends were 0 bases for V and 8 bases for J; bases not matched to a gene: 7. The CDR3 protein is CSAREPTSGRFHEQFF. CDR3 DNA sequence: TGCAGTGCTAGAGAACCGACTAGCGGGAGGTTCCATGAGCAGTTCTTC.

The chain combines TRBV4-1 with TRBJ1-5; the D is unclear. The germline V gene has CDR1 MGHRA and CDR2 YSYEKL. V was pared by 6 bases and J by 4 bases, with 19 bases between. This CDR3 contains 16 residues. CDR3 sequence reads: CASSLGLRQTNQPQHF. In nucleotides, the CDR3 is TGCGCCAGCAGTTTAGGTTTGAGGCAGACTAATCAGCCCCAGCATTTT.

This clonotype came up many times. The chain joins TRBV20-1 to TRBJ2-5, with no clear D. Germline CDR1 reads DFQATT; CDR2 reads SNEGSKA (reference sequence). V lost 0 bases, J lost 7 bases, and 12 bases lay in between. The CDR3 has 13 amino acids. As DNA, the CDR3 is TGCAGTGCTAGAGATGGATCGGCGCGGACCCAGTACTTC. It is translated as CSARDGSARTQYF.